The next 7 T cell receptor beta chains were all read from a single sample in a study of technical replicates of blood from a handful of donors. The method was immunoSEQ multiplex PCR; TCRdb's version includes in-frame clones alone and lacks a portion of them. Among about 97,000 clones listed, approximately 96% were seen once. Material for sequencing was T cells isolated from PBMCs. The receptors originated from a human donor in good health.

The V and J genes are TRBV5-4 and TRBJ1-4, with 9 bases lining up with TRBD1. CDR1 SGHNT and CDR2 YYREEE come from the germline V gene (reference sequence). V lost 4 bases, J lost 8 bases, and 9 bases stayed unmatched. The CDR3 is 15 amino acids. The CDR3 is CASSLGTGWLEKLFF. CDR3 DNA sequence: TGTGCCAGCAGCCTGGGGACAGGGTGGTTGGAAAAACTGTTTTTT. The full variable domain, with the rest looked up from reference TRBV5-4 and TRBJ1-4, is ETGVTQSPTHLIKTRGQQVTLRCSSQSGHNTVSWYQQALGQGPQFIFQYYREEENGRGNFPPRFSGLQFPNYSSELNVNALELDDSALYLCASSLGTGWLEKLFFGSGTQLSVL.

The CDR3 protein is CASSFQGLAGSAAYNEQFF. For the CDR3, the DNA is TGTGCCAGCAGCTTTCAGGGACTAGCGGGGTCCGCGGCCTACAATGAGCAGTTCTTC. The chain employs TRBV11-2 and TRBJ2-1, with 13 positions matching TRBD2. The germline V gene has CDR1 SGHAT and CDR2 FQNNGV. The V segment lost 3 bases and the J segment 2 bases; nucleotides outside the gene matches: 10. The CDR3 runs 19 residues.

The CDR3 nucleotides read TGCGCCAGCAGGACTGACAGGGGCGGAAGTAATGAAAAACTGTTTTTT. Amino acids: CASRTDRGGSNEKLFF. The chain recombines TRBV4-1 with TRBJ1-4; 8 nucleotides line up with TRBD1. The CDR3 extends over 16 amino acids. Germline assignment: CDR1 MGHRA and CDR2 YSYEKL. With 6 bases clipped from V and 4 bases from J, the junction kept 10 bases outside the gene matches.

This clone appeared a single time. This chain uses TRBV20-1 with TRBJ1-2; D is unclear. This CDR3 has 11 residues. Trimming pared 6 bases from V and 8 bases from J, leaving 13 bases between. Germline-derived CDR1 and CDR2 are DFQATT and SNEGSKA (reference sequence). CDR3 region: CSASEDGGYTF. The CDR3, as DNA: TGCAGTGCCTCGGAAGACGGGGGCTACACCTTC.

The V call is TRBV28, the J call TRBJ2-3, with a tentative D call TRBD2 (5 bases). The V end was cut by 8 bases, the J end by 0 bases, with 12 bases between. The CDR3 runs 14 residues. Germline V gene data show CDR1 as MDHEN and CDR2 as SYDVKM. The CDR3 nucleotides read TGTGCCAGCGATGGACTGCCTAGCACAGATACGCAGTATTTT. Translation: CASDGLPSTDTQYF.

This clone was detected only once. The V call is TRBV18, the J call TRBJ1-2; D uncertain. Trimming took 3 bases from V and 6 from J, leaving 14 bases between them. Germline V gives CDR1 KGHSH, CDR2 LQKENI. CDR3 length: 14 amino acids. The chain's CDR3 is CASSPEVRGDGYTF. The CDR3 nucleotides read TGTGCCAGCTCACCTGAGGTTAGAGGAGATGGCTACACCTTC.

The CDR3 spells CASSFTLAGRINNEQFF. The CDR3 DNA follows: TGCGCCAGCAGCTTCACACTAGCGGGGCGGATTAACAATGAGCAGTTCTTC. The chain carries TRBV5-1 and TRBJ2-1, with TRBD2 identical over 10 bases. The V and J ends lost 2 bases and 5 bases, in that order; junction bases with no gene match: 10. This CDR3 spans 17 amino acids. Per the germline V gene, CDR1 is SGHRS and CDR2 is YFSETQ.